This passage covers 21 T cell receptor beta chains from one sample sequenced in a study of response to subunit inactivated influenza vaccine. One entry per CDR3 protein results from TCRdb running MiXCR on the RT-PCR reads. Among around 170,000 distinct CDR3 sequences listed, about 11% were seen once. The source material was CD8+ T cells sorted from PBMCs, sampled around 25 months after vaccination. The receptor source for this set is a man between 50 and 69 years old who received an inactivated influenza vaccine.

The V gene is TRBV9, the J gene TRBJ2-3, with D perhaps TRBD1 (6 bases). The CDR3 length is 16 residues. V lost 3 bases and J 0 bases, leaving 14 bases between the germline ends. From germline, CDR1 is SGDLS and CDR2 YYNGEE. The CDR3: CASSAIRTASTDTQYF. CDR3 nucleotide sequence: TGTGCCAGCAGCGCTATCCGGACAGCTAGCACAGATACGCAGTATTTT.

This clonotype was found a few times. The V call is TRBV29-1, the J call TRBJ2-1; D is perhaps TRBD1 (5 bases). Germline values: CDR1 SQVTM, CDR2 ANQGSEA. CDR3 length: 14 amino acids. The germline V and J ends were trimmed by 2 bases and 7 bases, with 15 bases remaining between them. The CDR3 nucleotides read TGCAGCGTTGAATCCAAGGGGCCTCAAAATGAGCAGTTCTTC. Translating gives CSVESKGPQNEQFF.

The chain uses TRBV12-3 or TRBV12-4 and TRBJ2-3; no clear D. This CDR3 contains 12 residues. The V gene lost 8 bases and the J gene lost 4 bases, with 10 bases spanning the gap. CDR3 loop: CASRMPPDTQYF. DNA for the CDR3: TGTGCCAGCCGTATGCCCCCAGATACGCAGTATTTT.

This clonotype has more than one count but fewer than ten. The chain couples TRBV12-3 or TRBV12-4 to TRBJ2-7; tentatively, D is TRBD1 (7 bases). V was clipped by 5 bases and J by 5 bases, with 16 bases between them. The CDR3 consists of 14 residues. CDR3 sequence (DNA): TGTGCCAGCAGTCCGTTTCAGGGGGGTCACGAGCAGTACTTC. It translates to CASSPFQGGHEQYF.

The table lists this clonotype with a few counts. The V call is TRBV13, the J call TRBJ2-5, with 13 positions matching TRBD2. V shed 5 bases, J shed 4 bases, and the junction held 7 bases outside the gene matches. Germline V gene data show CDR1 as PRHDT and CDR2 as FYEKMQ (reference sequence). The CDR3 totals 16 residues. CDR3 DNA sequence: TGTGCCAGCAGCCGTACGACTAGCGGGGGGACAGAGACCCAGTACTTC. Translated, it gives CASSRTTSGGTETQYF.

This clonotype was seen only a few times. This sequence joins TRBV6-2 or TRBV6-3 and TRBJ2-2; D not certain. Per germline, CDR1 MNHEY and CDR2 SVGEGT. V dropped 2 bases and J dropped 9 bases, with 4 bases sitting between them. The CDR3 consists of 11 residues. In DNA form, the CDR3 reads TGTGCCAGCAGTTACGGGTGGGAGCTGTTTTTT. This gives the protein CASSYGWELFF.

V is TRBV7-9 and J is TRBJ1-2, with 9 nucleotides matching TRBD1. This CDR3 is 15 amino acids long. Germline V gene lookup returns CDR1 SEHNR and CDR2 FQNEAQ (reference sequence). J lost 3 bases, V lost 2 bases, and 4 bases had no gene match. Here the CDR3 DNA reads TGTGCCAGCAGCTTACATACAGGGGGCGACTATGGCTACACCTTC. Translation gives CASSLHTGGDYGYTF. The full variable domain, completed using reference TRBV7-9 and TRBJ1-2, is DTGVSQNPRHKITKRGQNVTFRCDPISEHNRLYWYRQTLGQGPEFLTYFQNEAQLEKSRLLSDRFSAERPKGSFSTLEIQRTEQGDSAMYLCASSLHTGGDYGYTFGSGTRLTVV.

The gene calls are TRBV29-1 and TRBJ2-7, with D perhaps given as TRBD1 or TRBD2 (5 bases each). CDR1 and CDR2 (germline): SQVTM, ANQGSEA. The CDR3 runs to 12 residues. V lost 6 bases, J lost 3 bases, and 12 bases lay in between. CDR3 in amino acids: CSVHDGGYEQYF. DNA for the CDR3: TGCAGCGTACATGATGGGGGCTACGAGCAGTACTTC.

This clonotype appeared a few times. The chain is built from TRBV7-3 and TRBJ2-1; no clear D gene. V was trimmed by 0 bases and J by 1 base, leaving 7 bases between them. The CDR3 is made up of 15 amino acids. CDR1 and CDR2 from the germline V gene are SGHTA and FQGTGA. The CDR3 DNA reads as TGTGCCAGCAGCTTAACGGGTTTTTCCTACAATGAGCAGTTCTTC. Encoded protein: CASSLTGFSYNEQFF.

The rearrangement uses TRBV21-1 and TRBJ2-7; the table's D call, TRBD1, has no DNA check behind it. TRBV21-1 is a listed pseudogene. There are 15 residues in the CDR3. CDR3 region: CASGWGGLSSYEQYF. CDR3 sequence (DNA): TGTGCCTCCGGATGGGGCGGACTGAGCTCCTACGAGCAGTACTTC.

This clonotype was seen a handful of times. This chain connects TRBV7-2 to TRBJ2-4, with unresolved D. With 1 base removed from V and 0 bases from J, the gap between germline ends came to 10 bases. The CDR3 is 16 residues long. The V gene's germline CDR1 is SGHTA and CDR2 FQGNSA. The CDR3 DNA reads as TGTGCCAGCAGCTTAGGTTCAGCTTTAGCCAAAAACATTCAGTACTTC. It is translated as CASSLGSALAKNIQYF.

This clonotype has only a few counts. The CDR3 spells CASSLADTGNYGYTF. The CDR3 nucleotides read TGCGCCAGCAGCTTGGCCGATACCGGGAACTATGGCTACACCTTC. The rearrangement joins TRBV5-1 to TRBJ1-2, with no clear D. The CDR3 sequence is 15 residues long. Trimming took off 0 bases at V and 2 bases at J, with 11 bases between the two ends. Germline V gene lookup returns CDR1 SGHRS and CDR2 YFSETQ.

In its sample, this clonotype was seen a few times. The V call is TRBV9, the J call TRBJ2-1; TRBD2 aligns across 10 bases. V lost 4 bases and J lost 7; bases outside the gene matches: 8. There are 15 residues in the CDR3. The V gene's germline CDR1 is SGDLS and CDR2 YYNGEE. The DNA for the CDR3 is TGTGCCAGCAGCACGGGGGGTAGCGGGAGGAATGAGCAGTTCTTC. It translates to CASSTGGSGRNEQFF.

This chain uses TRBV6-1 with TRBJ1-2; no definite D call. The germline CDR1 and CDR2 sequences are MNHNS and SASEGT. With 6 bases removed from V and 4 bases from J, the gap between germline ends came to 15 bases. The CDR3 covers 14 residues. CDR3 in DNA: TGTGCCAGCAGCCCAGTGCAAAGGGTCTATGGCTACACCTTC. Protein product: CASSPVQRVYGYTF.

The sample holds many counts of this clonotype. V gene TRBV12-3 or TRBV12-4 combines with J gene TRBJ2-3; D is possibly TRBD1 (6 bases). The germline V and J ends were trimmed by 0 bases and 6 bases, with 10 bases remaining between them. The CDR3 has 14 residues. The CDR3 DNA follows: TGTGCCAGCAGTTTAGCTCTTGGACAGGATACGCAGTATTTT. Amino acids: CASSLALGQDTQYF.

This clonotype was observed a few times. J is TRBJ2-1 and V is TRBV4-2; 10 bases are a match to TRBD2. Germline V CDR1 and CDR2: LGHNA, YNFKEQ. This CDR3 spans 19 amino acids. The trim removed 0 bases at V and 0 bases at J, leaving 8 bases unmatched. The CDR3 DNA sequence: TGTGCCAGCAGCCAAGATGCCCTAGCGGGGGCCGACTCCTACAATGAGCAGTTCTTC. This translates into CASSQDALAGADSYNEQFF.

In this sample, this clonotype turned up a few times. V gene TRBV27 combines with J gene TRBJ2-7; possibly TRBD2 for D (6 bases). The germline V gene has CDR1 MNHEY and CDR2 SMNVEV (reference sequence). The V and J ends lost 4 bases and 4 bases respectively, with 11 bases between them. This CDR3 has 13 residues. The CDR3, as DNA: TGTGCCAGCAGTTACGGGAGCGCTTACGAGCAGTACTTC. Translation gives CASSYGSAYEQYF.

This clonotype has ten or more counts. This chain uses TRBV5-1 with TRBJ2-7; 8 bases map to TRBD1. The ends lost 3 bases at V and 7 bases at J; junction bases unmatched: 6. Germline CDR1 and CDR2: SGHRS and YFSETQ. This CDR3 has 13 amino acids. Here the CDR3 DNA reads TGCGCCAGCAGCTGGACAGGGATCGGGGAGCAGTACTTC. Protein sequence: CASSWTGIGEQYF. Based on the CDR3 plus reference TRBV5-1 and TRBJ2-7, the full variable domain is KAGVTQTPRYLIKTRGQQVTLSCSPISGHRSVSWYQQTPGQGLQFLFEYFSETQRNKGNFPGRFSGRQFSNSRSEMNVSTLELGDSALYLCASSWTGIGEQYFGPGTRLTVT.

This clonotype has at least ten counts. The J gene is TRBJ2-3, the V gene TRBV9; 9 nucleotides agree with TRBD2. The V segment lost 5 bases and the J segment 1 base; nucleotides outside the gene matches: 5. Germline CDR1 is SGDLS and CDR2 is YYNGEE. CDR3 length: 15 amino acids. The CDR3, as DNA: TGTGCCAGCAGTTTAGCGGGAGTAGGCACAGATACGCAGTATTTT. As protein: CASSLAGVGTDTQYF.

This clonotype was counted many times. The rearrangement links TRBV4-3 to TRBJ2-7; TRBD1 agrees at 9 bases. Trimming took 0 bases from V and 2 from J; bases not matched to a gene: 5. The CDR3 is 16 residues long. CDR1 and CDR2 (germline): LGHNA, YSLEER. The CDR3 reads CASSQDGTGNAYEQYF. DNA of the CDR3: TGCGCCAGCAGCCAAGATGGGACAGGGAATGCCTACGAGCAGTACTTC.

Note on this clonotype: Just one base apart from a much larger clone, this may be a read error. The rearrangement joins TRBV14 to TRBJ2-7; 7 nucleotides match TRBD1. Germline V gene data show CDR1 as SGHDN and CDR2 as FVKESK. CDR3 length: 15 residues. V lost 5 bases and J lost 2; bases outside the gene matches: 9. The CDR3 DNA reads TGTGCCAGCAGCGTTGGACAGGTTGGTCCCTACGAGCAGTACTTC. Translated, it gives CASSVGQVGPYEQYF.